Detailed here is one T cell receptor beta chain. This sample was included in a study of blood T cell repertoires in COVID-19. The CDR3 runs to 16 residues. In germline, CDR1 is LNHDA, CDR2 SQIVND (reference sequence). Trimming took 6 bases from V and 2 from J, leaving 17 bases between them. Sequencing used immunoSEQ multiplex PCR; TCRdb keeps in-frame clones, though not all of them. This sample has about 200,000 clones, with 80% found just once. Sequencing was carried out using peripheral blood. The chain is built from TRBV19 and TRBJ1-5; D perhaps matches TRBD1 (5 bases). The TCR originated in a human donor in a cohort sampled during active COVID-19. The CDR3: CASSPEQDGGNQPQHF. In DNA, the CDR3 is TGTGCCAGTAGCCCCGAACAGGACGGAGGCAATCAGCCCCAGCATTTT. Full variable domain (outside the CDR3, taken from reference TRBV19 and TRBJ1-5): DGGITQSPKYLFRKEGQNVTLSCEQNLNHDAMYWYRQDPGQGLRLIYYSQIVNDFQKGDIAEGYSVSREKKESFPLTVTSAQKNPTAFYLCASSPEQDGGNQPQHFGDGTRLSIL.